These T cell receptor beta chains were read from a single sample in a study of T cells in Graves' hyperthyroidism and ophthalmopathy. TCRdb redid the calling of the multiplex PCR reads with MiXCR, one entry per CDR3 protein. This sample has approximately 640,000 distinct CDR3 sequences, with 45% found just once. The specimen was peripheral blood or thyroid tissue (not recorded which). The receptors shown here come from an adult man with Graves' disease, either hyperthyroidism or ophthalmopathy (not recorded which). The CDR3 runs from the conserved cysteine through the conserved F or W. The order of the fields is V gene, clone size, J gene, D gene, CDR3 DNA, CDR3 protein. D genes are given only for firm matches. Clone sizes are given selectively: once, few, many, or a class where the clone is expanded.

TRBV7-9	-	TRBJ2-7	-	TGTGCCAGCAGCCATCACGGGACCAAGGTCAACTACGAGCAGTACTTC	CASSHHGTKVNYEQYF
TRBV2	-	TRBJ2-5	TRBD2	TGTGCCAGCAGTGCCGAACCGGGACTAGCGATGCTTCTCGAGACCCAGTACTTC	CASSAEPGLAMLLETQYF
TRBV7-2	many	TRBJ1-2	-	TGTGCCAGCAGTCAGGACATTGGTTATGGCTACACCTTC	CASSQDIGYGYTF
TRBV10-3	-	TRBJ2-7	-	TGTGCCATCAGTTACGGCGGTCTCTCCTACGAGCAGTACTTC	CAISYGGLSYEQYF
TRBV15	few	TRBJ1-1	-	TGTGCCACCAGCAGGGCTAACTGGGAGACTGAAGCTTTCTTT	CATSRANWETEAFF
TRBV16	-	TRBJ1-5	-	TGTGCCAGCAGCCAATCTCAATGGCCCCAGCATTTT	CASSQSQWPQHF
TRBV7-9	-	TRBJ2-5	TRBD2	TGTGCCAGCAGCTTAGTCGTCGGGAGGGCCGAGACCCAGTACTTC	CASSLVVGRAETQYF
TRBV10-2	-	TRBJ1-2	-	TGCGCCAGCAGTGAGGTGGACTATGGCTACACCTTC	CASSEVDYGYTF
TRBV29-1	-	TRBJ1-4	-	TGCAGCGTTGACCCGGGGAATGAAAAACTGCTTTTT	CSVDPGNEKLLF
TRBV6-5	few	TRBJ2-7	-	TGTGCCAGCAGTTACTCTAGGACAGATTACGAGCAGTACTTC	CASSYSRTDYEQYF
TRBV7-3	-	TRBJ2-7	TRBD2	TGTGCTAGTGGTTTGGTACCTAGCGGGGGCGACGAGCAGTACTTC	CASGLVPSGGDEQYF
TRBV20-1	many	TRBJ2-5	-	TGCAGTGCTAGGCCGCCGGGGACGCAAGAGACCCAGTACTTC	CSARPPGTQETQYF
TRBV9	-	TRBJ1-5	-	TGTGCCAGCAGCGTATCTTCCCAGCATTTT	CASSVSSQHF
TRBV12-3/TRBV12-4	few	TRBJ1-6	-	TGTGCCAGCAGCCCGGGGGGGGGCGGATTTGGTTCACCCCTCCACTTT	CASSPGGGGFGSPLHF
TRBV7-2	-	TRBJ2-2	TRBD1	TGTGCCAGCAGAGCCCGGGGACAGACGAACACCGGGGAGCTGTTTTTT	CASRARGQTNTGELFF
TRBV19	-	TRBJ2-7	-	TGTGCCAGTAGTATCCCGGGAGCGGGCTACGAGCAGTACTTC	CASSIPGAGYEQYF
TRBV7-2	many	TRBJ1-1	-	TGTGCCAGCAGCTTAGTTTCAGGCCCAATGAACACTGAAGCTTTCTTT	CASSLVSGPMNTEAFF
TRBV19	few	TRBJ1-5	TRBD1	TGTGCCAGTAGTCACGACAGGGTCGGCAATCAGCCCCAGCATTTT	CASSHDRVGNQPQHF
TRBV12-3/TRBV12-4	-	TRBJ1-2	-	TGTGCCAGCACTATCACCGGGACGGGGGGTTATGGCTACACCTTC	CASTITGTGGYGYTF
TRBV25-1	-	TRBJ2-5	-	TGTGCCAGCAGTGATAACAGGGAATCTCAGCCCCAGTACTTC	CASSDNRESQPQYF
TRBV29-1	-	TRBJ2-7	TRBD1	TGCAGCGCTGCCAGACAGGGTCACGAGCAGTACTTC	CSAARQGHEQYF
TRBV19	-	TRBJ1-5	-	TGTGCCAGTAGTCCCCGGGACACAGATTATCAGCCCCAGCATTTT	CASSPRDTDYQPQHF
TRBV9	-	TRBJ1-1	-	TGTGCCAGCAGCGTGGGGGGGTGCACTGAAGCTTTCTTT	CASSVGGCTEAFF
TRBV6-4	-	TRBJ1-1	TRBD1	TGTGCCAGCAGTCTTGACCGACAGGGCATCAGGAACACTGAAGCTTTCTTT	CASSLDRQGIRNTEAFF
TRBV25-1	-	TRBJ1-2	TRBD1	TGTGCCGGGACAGGGAGTGGGTATGGCTACACCTTC	CAGTGSGYGYTF
TRBV6-6	many	TRBJ1-2	-	TGTGCCAGCAGTTACATGGACGTTTTTAACTATGGCTACACCTTC	CASSYMDVFNYGYTF
TRBV6-1	few	TRBJ2-5	-	TGTGCCAGCAGCCCAGAGTTAGCCACAACAGAGACCCAGTACTTC	CASSPELATTETQYF
TRBV20-1	few	TRBJ2-7	TRBD2	TGCAGTGCTAGAACCCACTGGGCGGGAGGCTCCGAGCAGTACTTC	CSARTHWAGGSEQYF
TRBV29-1	few	TRBJ2-2	TRBD2	TGCAGCGTTGGCCAACTAGCGGGGGGGCCCGGCGGGGAGCTGTTTTTT	CSVGQLAGGPGGELFF
TRBV12-3/TRBV12-4	-	TRBJ1-2	TRBD1	TGTGCCAGCAGGGGGACAGGGGGTGGCTACACCTTC	CASRGTGGGYTF
TRBV20-1	-	TRBJ2-7	-	TGCAATGCTAAAGATGGGGGACATGACTCCTACGAGCAGTACTTC	CNAKDGGHDSYEQYF
TRBV10-3	many	TRBJ1-6	-	TGTGCCATCAAGGACAGCGCACATAATTCACCCCTCCACTTT	CAIKDSAHNSPLHF
TRBV13	many	TRBJ1-6	-	TGTGCCAGCAGCTTAGGCCTGCGGGGGCGGAATTCACCCCTCCACTTT	CASSLGLRGRNSPLHF
TRBV20-1	few	TRBJ1-2	TRBD1	TGCAGTGCGGGGACAGCCCCTAACTATGGCTACACCTTC	CSAGTAPNYGYTF
TRBV2	-	TRBJ1-6	TRBD1	TGTGCCAGCAGAGCCCCGGGACAGAGAAATTCACCCCTCCACTTT	CASRAPGQRNSPLHF
TRBV5-1	-	TRBJ1-1	TRBD1	TGCGCCAGCAGCGCCTTACAGGGGGCCGTGAACACTGAAGCTTTCTTT	CASSALQGAVNTEAFF
TRBV7-3	many	TRBJ1-6	-	TGTGCCAGCAGCGCCGGGACTCTGAATTCACCCCTCCACTTT	CASSAGTLNSPLHF
TRBV29-1	-	TRBJ1-2	-	TGCAGCGCCCTGGCAGGCTTCGGGCCCCCCTATGGCTACACCTTC	CSALAGFGPPYGYTF
TRBV7-9	many	TRBJ2-7	-	TGTGCCAGCAGCACAATCACCGGGGCCGAGCAGTACTTC	CASSTITGAEQYF
TRBV7-9	many	TRBJ1-4	-	TGTGCCAGCAGCCCAGGCGGGCAGGGAGGCGAAAAACTGTTTTTT	CASSPGGQGGEKLFF
TRBV29-1	-	TRBJ2-2	-	TGCAGCGTTGCGGACAGGGAGGGGTGGACCGGGGAGCTGTTTTTT	CSVADREGWTGELFF
TRBV9	few	TRBJ2-5	TRBD2	TGTGCCAGCTCCCCAGCGGGAGGGAATCGAGAGACCCAGTACTTC	CASSPAGGNRETQYF
TRBV9	-	TRBJ2-7	-	TGTGCCAGCAGCGTAGGGGTTAGCGTCAACGAGCAGTACTTC	CASSVGVSVNEQYF
TRBV19	few	TRBJ1-5	-	TGTGCCAGTAGTATTTTACGGACCAATCAGCCCCAGCATTTT	CASSILRTNQPQHF
TRBV12-3/TRBV12-4	-	TRBJ2-5	-	TGTGCCAGCAGTGAAGGAAAAGCGGGGACCCAGTACTTC	CASSEGKAGTQYF
TRBV19	-	TRBJ1-5	-	TGTGCCAGTAGTATCTGGGGGCTAAGCAATCAGCCCCAGCATTTT	CASSIWGLSNQPQHF